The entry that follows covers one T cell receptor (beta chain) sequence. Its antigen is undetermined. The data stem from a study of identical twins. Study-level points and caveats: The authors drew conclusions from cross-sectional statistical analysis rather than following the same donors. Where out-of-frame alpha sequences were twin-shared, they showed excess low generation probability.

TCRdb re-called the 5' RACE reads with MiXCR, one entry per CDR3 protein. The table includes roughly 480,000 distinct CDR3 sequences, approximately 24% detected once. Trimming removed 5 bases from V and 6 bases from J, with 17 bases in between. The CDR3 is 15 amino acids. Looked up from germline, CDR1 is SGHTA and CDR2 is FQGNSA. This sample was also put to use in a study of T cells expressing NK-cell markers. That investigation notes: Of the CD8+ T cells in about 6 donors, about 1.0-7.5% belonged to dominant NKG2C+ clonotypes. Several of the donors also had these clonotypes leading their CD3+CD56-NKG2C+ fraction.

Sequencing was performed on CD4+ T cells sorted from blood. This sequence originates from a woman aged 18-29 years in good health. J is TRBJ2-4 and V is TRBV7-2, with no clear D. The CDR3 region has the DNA TGTGCCAGCAGCCCCGTAATGGGCGGAGTAAACATTCAGTACTTC. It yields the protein CASSPVMGGVNIQYF. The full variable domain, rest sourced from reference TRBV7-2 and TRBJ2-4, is GAGVSQSPSNKVTEKGKDVELRCDPISGHTALYWYRQSLGQGLEFLIYFQGNSAPDKSGLPSDRFSAERTGGSVSTLTIQRTQQEDSAVYLCASSPVMGGVNIQYFGAGTRLSVL.